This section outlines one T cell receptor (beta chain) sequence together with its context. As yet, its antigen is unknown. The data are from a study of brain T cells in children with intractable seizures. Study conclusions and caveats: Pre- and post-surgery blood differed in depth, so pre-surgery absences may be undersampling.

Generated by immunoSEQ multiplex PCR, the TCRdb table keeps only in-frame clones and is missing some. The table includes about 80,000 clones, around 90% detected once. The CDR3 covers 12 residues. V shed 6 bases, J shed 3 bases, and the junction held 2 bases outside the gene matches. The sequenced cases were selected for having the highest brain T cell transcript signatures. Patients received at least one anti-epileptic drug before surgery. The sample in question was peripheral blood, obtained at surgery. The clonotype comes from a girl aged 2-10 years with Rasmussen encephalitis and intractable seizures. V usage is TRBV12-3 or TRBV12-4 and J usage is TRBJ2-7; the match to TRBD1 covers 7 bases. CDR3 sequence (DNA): TGTGCCAGCAGGACAGGGAACTACGAGCAGTACTTC. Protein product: CASRTGNYEQYF.